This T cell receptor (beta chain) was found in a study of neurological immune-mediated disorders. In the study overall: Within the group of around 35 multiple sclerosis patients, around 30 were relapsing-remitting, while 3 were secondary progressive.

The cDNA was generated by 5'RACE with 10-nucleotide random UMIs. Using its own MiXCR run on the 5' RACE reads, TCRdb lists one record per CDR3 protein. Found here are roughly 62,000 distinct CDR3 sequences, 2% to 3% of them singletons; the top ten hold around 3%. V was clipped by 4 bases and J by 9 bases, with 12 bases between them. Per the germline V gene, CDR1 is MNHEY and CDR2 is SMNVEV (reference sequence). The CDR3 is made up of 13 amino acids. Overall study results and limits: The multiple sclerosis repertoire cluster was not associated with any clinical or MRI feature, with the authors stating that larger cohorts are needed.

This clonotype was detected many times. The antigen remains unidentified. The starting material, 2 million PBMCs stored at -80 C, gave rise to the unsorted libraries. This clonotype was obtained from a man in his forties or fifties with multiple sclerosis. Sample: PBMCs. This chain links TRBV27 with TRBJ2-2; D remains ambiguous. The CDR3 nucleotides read TGTGCCAGCAGTTCGTACAGCTCCCGGGAGCTGTTTTTT. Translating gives CASSSYSSRELFF.